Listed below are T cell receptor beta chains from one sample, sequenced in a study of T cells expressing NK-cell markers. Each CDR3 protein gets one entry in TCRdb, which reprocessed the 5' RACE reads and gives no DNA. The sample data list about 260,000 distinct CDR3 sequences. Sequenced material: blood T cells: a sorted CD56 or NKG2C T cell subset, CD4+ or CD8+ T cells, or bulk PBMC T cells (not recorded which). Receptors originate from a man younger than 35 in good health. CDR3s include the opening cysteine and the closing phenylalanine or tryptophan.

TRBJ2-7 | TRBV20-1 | CSAPSGFYEQYF
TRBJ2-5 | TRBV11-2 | CASSFVPVSRGRGSQETQYF
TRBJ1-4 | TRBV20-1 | CSVEGGATNEKLFF
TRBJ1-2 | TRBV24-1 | CATSDPVGGYTF
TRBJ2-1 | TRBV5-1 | CASSGTGTFGQFF
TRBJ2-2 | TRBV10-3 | CAIVAANTGELFF
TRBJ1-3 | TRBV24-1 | CATSDLPIGQLNF
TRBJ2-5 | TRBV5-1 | CASSPGLAGGLQETQYF
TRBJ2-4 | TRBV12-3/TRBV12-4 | CASSNPVAKNIQYF
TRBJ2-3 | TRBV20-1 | CSARDRATSTDTQYF
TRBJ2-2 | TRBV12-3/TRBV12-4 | CASSFARENVGELFF
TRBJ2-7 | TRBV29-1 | CSVDSGIGGTYEQYF
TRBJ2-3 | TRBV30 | CAWSVRQPSTDTQYF
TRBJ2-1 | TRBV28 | CASIAGGWGEQFF
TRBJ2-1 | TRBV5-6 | CASSPARDYRNEQFF
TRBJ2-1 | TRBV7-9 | CASSFTVLASGSYNEQFF
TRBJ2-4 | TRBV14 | CASSQADRARGIQYF
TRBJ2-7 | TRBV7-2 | CASSLASDRSSYEQYF
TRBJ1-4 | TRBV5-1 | CASSLLGGSTNEKLFF
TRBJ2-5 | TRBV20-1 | CSAKDRGGVGGETQYF
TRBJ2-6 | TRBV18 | CASSPTSPQNSGANVLTF
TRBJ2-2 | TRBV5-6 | CASSREEGAGTGELFF
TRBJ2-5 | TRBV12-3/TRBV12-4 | CASSNNRDRAETQYF
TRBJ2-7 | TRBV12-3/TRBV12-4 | CASSSSHRVPLYEQYF
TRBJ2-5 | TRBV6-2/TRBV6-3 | CASKETAGTQYF
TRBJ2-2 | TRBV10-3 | CATTGSGELFF
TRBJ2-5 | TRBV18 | CASSPPVTGTQYF
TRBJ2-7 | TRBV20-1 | CSAYHSGRGFVYEQYF
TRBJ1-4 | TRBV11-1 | CASSRTGTANNEKLFF
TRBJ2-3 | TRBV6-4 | CASRPGLAGVPDTQYF
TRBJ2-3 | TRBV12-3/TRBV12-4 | CASSGSGSKDTQYF
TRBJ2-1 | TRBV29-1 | CSVESGQGNEQFF
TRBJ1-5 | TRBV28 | CASSGDQPQHF
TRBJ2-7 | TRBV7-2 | CASSTGLAGVGEQYF
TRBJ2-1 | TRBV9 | CASSVTIPTKAGVNNEQFF
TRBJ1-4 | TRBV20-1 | CSATSLDRAELFF
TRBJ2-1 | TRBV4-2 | CASSPGTSGGNEQFF
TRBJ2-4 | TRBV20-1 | CSARDIGGQNIQYF
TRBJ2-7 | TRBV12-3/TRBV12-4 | CASSIGTSGGTYEQYF
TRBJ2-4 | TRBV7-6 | CASSSGLAGGMAKNIQYF
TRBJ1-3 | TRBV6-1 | CASSMSSGNTIYF
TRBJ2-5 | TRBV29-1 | CSVGPRETQYF
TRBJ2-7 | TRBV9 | CASSMTSGSNEQYF
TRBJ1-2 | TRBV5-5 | CASRSLQGNGYTF
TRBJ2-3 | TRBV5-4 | CASSRDRGGADTQYF